This is a list of T cell receptor beta chains from one sample in a study of shared clonotypes between healthy human individuals. Profiling relied on immunoSEQ multiplex PCR, and the TCRdb table lists in-frame clones only, not all of them. The data hold some 470,000 clones, with 76% observed a single time. The sequencing input was PBMCs. Receptors originate from a woman aged 40 to 50 in good health. Some clones in this sample may be carry-over from other donors' samples. Each CDR3 is given without its conserved first and last residue. The order of the fields is V gene, D gene, J gene, CDR3 length, CDR3 protein. D genes are given only for firm matches.

TRBV23-1	.	TRBJ1-4	13	ASSQSNRAQEKLF
TRBV11-3	.	TRBJ2-7	12	ASSLAAQSGEQY
TRBV6-5	.	TRBJ1-1	11	ASSRGGNTEAF
TRBV7-9	.	TRBJ2-7	10	ASSPAAGEQY
TRBV30	.	TRBJ1-1	12	AWARRGANTEAF
TRBV5-4	TRBD1	TRBJ2-1	13	ASSSLMPEDREQF
TRBV7-2	.	TRBJ2-2	10	ASSRRAGELF
TRBV6-1	.	TRBJ1-5	12	ASSGPGGSQPQH
TRBV7-2	.	TRBJ1-3	13	ASSPELNSGNTIY
TRBV4-2	.	TRBJ1-1	12	ASSQDGPGDEAF
TRBV15	TRBD1	TRBJ2-4	13	ATSRGDRRQNIQY
TRBV4-1	TRBD2	TRBJ2-2	15	ASSRLGGLAGGRELF
TRBV10-3	.	TRBJ1-1	12	AINSGLGEREAF
TRBV19	.	TRBJ1-1	14	ASSSLQNRVGSEAF
TRBV25-1	.	TRBJ2-5	12	ASRDLGKGETQY
TRBV18	.	TRBJ1-1	14	ASSPGQPFMNTEAF
TRBV6-6	TRBD2	TRBJ2-7	12	ASSYDLAGGEQY
TRBV29-1	.	TRBJ2-1	11	SVPHPPVNEQF
TRBV19	TRBD2	TRBJ2-7	13	ASSYGTSGAYEQY
TRBV18	.	TRBJ2-4	13	ASFAPQWSKNIQY
TRBV25-1	.	TRBJ2-1	9	ASSRVWEQF
TRBV9	TRBD2	TRBJ2-1	15	ASSLLPTSGSYNEQF
TRBV5-5	.	TRBJ2-7	14	ASSYRDAPYADEQY
TRBV10-2	TRBD2	TRBJ2-7	12	ASSPGTSRYEQY
TRBV30	.	TRBJ2-7	13	AWSVKASAGDEQY
TRBV6-6	.	TRBJ2-2	12	ASSYPRRTGELF
TRBV2	TRBD1	TRBJ1-4	14	ASSARTGGANEKLF
TRBV5-1	.	TRBJ1-1	12	ASSLGSVNTEAF
TRBV4-1	.	TRBJ2-3	12	ASSQERDGGTQY
TRBV11-2	.	TRBJ2-7	16	ASSLGLEGGLWVYEQY
TRBV27	TRBD2	TRBJ2-1	16	ASSLVGLAGQGGNEQF
TRBV28	.	TRBJ2-7	13	ASSLQGTRSYEQY
TRBV4-3	.	TRBJ1-2	14	ASSQDWGQANYGYT
TRBV5-1	.	TRBJ2-5	13	ASSLARVGAETQY
TRBV19	.	TRBJ2-1	11	ASSALLRNEQF
TRBV2	TRBD2	TRBJ2-7	14	ASRLLAGVVGYEQY
TRBV7-9	.	TRBJ1-2	11	ASSLGPSYGYT
TRBV2	TRBD1	TRBJ2-1	13	ASSRDRGIYNEQF
TRBV28	.	TRBJ1-1	11	ASSLGGDTEAF
TRBV9	.	TRBJ1-1	11	ASSGLDVTEAF
TRBV4-1	TRBD2	TRBJ2-3	15	ASSQVGGSPATDTQY
TRBV27	TRBD2	TRBJ2-7	14	ASSLSPGLAGREQY
TRBV7-2	.	TRBJ2-7	13	ASSLVARADYEQY
TRBV19	.	TRBJ1-2	12	ASSSPGQTELYT
TRBV30	TRBD1	TRBJ2-4	12	AFSGGNAKNIQY
TRBV5-1	TRBD1	TRBJ2-7	12	ASSPGQGMGEQY
TRBV29-1	.	TRBJ2-1	12	SVEEDRSYNEQF
TRBV29-1	TRBD2	TRBJ2-3	11	SDILAGTDTQY
TRBV19	.	TRBJ1-5	12	ASSIQAGAQPQH
TRBV18	.	TRBJ2-7	13	ASSPRAGKADEQY
TRBV7-6	.	TRBJ2-2	13	ASSLGLAGAGELF
TRBV9	TRBD1	TRBJ2-7	16	ASSVGGWFGTGENEQY
TRBV5-4	.	TRBJ2-3	13	ASSSASETTDTQY
TRBV9	TRBD1	TRBJ2-2	15	ASSVAGQGRNTGELF
TRBV4-2	TRBD1	TRBJ1-4	13	ASSQVDRDDEKLF
TRBV28	TRBD1	TRBJ1-2	14	ASSDGTGRWSYGYT
TRBV14	.	TRBJ2-7	13	ASSQGEYSFYEQY
TRBV2	.	TRBJ1-4	11	ASRVELGKKLF
TRBV6-1	.	TRBJ1-3	13	ASSDPRGAGNTIY
TRBV6-5	TRBD1	TRBJ2-1	12	ASKGGQAYNEQF